The 27 T cell receptor beta chains in this list originate from one sample, sequenced in a study of Graves' ophthalmopathy and Graves' hyperthyroidism. CDR3 regions of TCR beta were amplified from RNA transcripts. First-round RT-PCR used HTBI primers; second-round multiplex PCR followed. MiXCR, applied by TCRdb to the multiplex PCR reads, yields one record per CDR3 protein. Among some 1.1 million distinct CDR3 sequences listed, 35% to 40% were seen once. Sample: peripheral blood or thyroid tissue (not recorded which). The receptors come from an adult man with Graves' hyperthyroidism.

This clonotype was seen only once. The rearrangement links TRBV20-1 to TRBJ2-5; TRBD2 matches at 10 bases. Trimming at V came to 8 bases and at J to 3 bases, leaving 6 bases not matched to a gene. The CDR3 is 13 residues long. Looked up from germline, CDR1 is DFQATT and CDR2 is SNEGSKA (reference sequence). CDR3 in amino acids: CSRGLAIKETQYF. CDR3 sequence (DNA): TGCAGTCGGGGACTAGCGATCAAAGAGACCCAGTACTTC.

This clonotype turned up a few times. This may be a read error: a much more frequent sequence differs by one nucleotide. This sequence joins TRBV7-9 and TRBJ1-2; perhaps TRBD1 as D (6 bases). The germline V gene has CDR1 SEHNR and CDR2 FQNEAQ (reference sequence). The CDR3 has 13 residues. DNA for the CDR3: TGTGCCAGCAGCTTAGAGGGGGGGATTGGCTGCACCTTC. It yields the protein CASSLEGGIGCTF.

This clonotype was counted ten times or more. The V and J genes are TRBV12-3 or TRBV12-4 and TRBJ2-5; TRBD2 matches 10 bases. CDR3 length: 15 amino acids. Trimming removed 6 bases from V and 5 bases from J; junction bases left unmatched: 9. CDR3 region: CASSLSSGGGETQYF. In DNA, the CDR3 is TGTGCCAGCAGCTTGTCTAGCGGGGGCGGGGAGACCCAGTACTTC.

This clonotype was counted many times. The chain has TRBV4-1 and TRBJ1-5; maybe TRBD1 (5 bases). The germline gives CDR1 MGHRA, CDR2 YSYEKL. With 3 bases removed from V and 0 bases from J, the gap between germline ends came to 9 bases. CDR3 length: 15 residues. The CDR3 nucleotides read TGCGCCAGCAGCCAGTATACAGGTAGCAATCAGCCCCAGCATTTT. This sequence encodes CASSQYTGSNQPQHF.

The count of this clonotype is one. This rearrangement joins TRBV10-3 to TRBJ2-5; a weak D match, TRBD1 (6 bases). This CDR3 contains 13 residues. Germline assignment: CDR1 ENHRY and CDR2 SYGVKD. Trimming stripped 9 bases from V and 7 bases from J, with 18 bases between. CDR3 loop: CAMGTGRGVTQYF. CDR3 nucleotides: TGTGCCATGGGCACAGGGCGAGGAGTGACCCAGTACTTC.

This clonotype appeared many times. The chain couples TRBV7-9 to TRBJ1-4; D ambiguous. V was cut by 5 bases and J by 0 bases, with 7 bases left in between. The CDR3 covers 14 residues. Germline CDR1 SEHNR, CDR2 FQNEAQ (reference sequence). CDR3 in amino acids: CASSLGATNEKLFF. In DNA form, the CDR3 reads TGTGCCAGCAGCCTCGGCGCAACTAATGAAAAACTGTTTTTT.

This clonotype has more than one count but fewer than ten. This chain connects TRBV15 to TRBJ2-7; TRBD2 agrees at 11 bases. This CDR3 is 15 amino acids long. Germline CDR1 and CDR2: LNHNV and YYDKDF (reference sequence). V lost 2 bases and J lost 4; bases outside the gene matches: 4. CDR3 loop: CATSRPGTSGYEQYF. The CDR3 DNA reads TGTGCCACCAGCAGACCCGGGACTAGCGGATACGAGCAGTACTTC. The whole variable domain, filled in from reference TRBV15 and TRBJ2-7, reads DAMVIQNPRYQVTQFGKPVTLSCSQTLNHNVMYWYQQKSSQAPKLLFHYYDKDFNNEADTPDNFQSRRPNTSFCFLDIRSPGLGDTAMYLCATSRPGTSGYEQYFGPGTRLTVT.

This rearrangement joins TRBV19 to TRBJ1-5; 9 bases are shared with TRBD1. Germline V lookup: CDR1 LNHDA, CDR2 SQIVND (reference sequence). The CDR3 loop spans 16 amino acids. V shed 7 bases and J 3 bases; nucleotides not matched to a gene: 10. The CDR3 sequence is CASTPDRGRLNQPQHF. CDR3 DNA sequence: TGTGCCAGTACTCCGGACAGGGGACGTCTCAATCAGCCCCAGCATTTT.

This clonotype was seen ten or more times. This sequence joins TRBV20-1 and TRBJ1-6; no clear D gene. Germline V CDR1 and CDR2: DFQATT, SNEGSKA (reference sequence). The CDR3 has 15 residues. V lost 5 bases, J lost 0 bases, and 11 bases lay in between. CDR3 DNA: TGCAGTGCTGAATACAGCAGCTCCTATAATTCACCCCTCCACTTT. Residues: CSAEYSSSYNSPLHF.

This clonotype showed up many times. J is TRBJ1-4 and V is TRBV7-9; unclear D gene. Germline V CDR1 and CDR2: SEHNR, FQNEAQ (reference sequence). Trimming removed 3 bases from V and 4 bases from J, with 15 bases in between. The CDR3 runs 16 residues. CDR3 residues: CASSLNSRAVNEKLFF. Written as DNA, the CDR3 is TGTGCCAGCAGCTTGAATAGCCGGGCCGTTAATGAAAAACTGTTTTTT. Supplemented by reference TRBV7-9 and TRBJ1-4, the full variable domain reads DTGVSQNPRHKITKRGQNVTFRCDPISEHNRLYWYRQTLGQGPEFLTYFQNEAQLEKSRLLSDRFSAERPKGSFSTLEIQRTEQGDSAMYLCASSLNSRAVNEKLFFGSGTQLSVL.

This clonotype occurred many times. The V call is TRBV6-2 or TRBV6-3, the J call TRBJ2-7; TRBD2 matches at 11 bases. Per the germline V gene, CDR1 is MNHEY and CDR2 is SVGEGT. The CDR3 runs 13 residues. J lost 6 bases, V lost 6 bases, and 4 bases had no gene match. The CDR3 sequence: CASRRTSGLEQYF. DNA for the CDR3: TGTGCCAGCAGACGGACTAGCGGGCTCGAGCAGTACTTC.

Ten or more counts support this clonotype. The chain links TRBV3-1 to TRBJ1-2; D not certain. This CDR3 region has 15 residues. The ends were cut back, 0 bases at V and 7 bases at J, with 15 bases in the middle. Germline V gene sequence: CDR1 LGHDT, CDR2 YNNKEL (reference sequence). The CDR3 loop is CASSQDPADHTGYTF. DNA for the CDR3: TGTGCCAGCAGCCAAGATCCCGCCGACCACACTGGCTACACCTTC.

This clonotype was counted a few times. The chain uses TRBV6-5 and TRBJ1-5; tentatively, D is TRBD1 (5 bases). Germline values: CDR1 MNHEY, CDR2 SVGAGI. The CDR3 runs to 15 residues. V lost 6 bases and J 2 bases, leaving 14 bases between the germline ends. The CDR3 coding sequence is TGTGCCAGCAGCCTCCTCGGCAGGGGCAATCAGCCCCAGCATTTT. Translating gives CASSLLGRGNQPQHF.

This clonotype has more than one count but fewer than ten. The chain employs TRBV29-1 and TRBJ1-2; the match to TRBD1 covers 8 bases. The CDR3 consists of 13 residues. J lost 8 bases, V lost 7 bases, and 12 bases had no gene match. Germline CDR1 and CDR2: SQVTM and ANQGSEA. The CDR3 here is CSARQGQGAGYTF. The CDR3, as DNA: TGCAGCGCCCGGCAAGGACAGGGTGCAGGCTACACCTTC.

The V call is TRBV6-5, the J call TRBJ1-5; 8 positions agree with TRBD1. This CDR3 contains 15 residues. Germline lookup yields CDR1 MNHEY and CDR2 SVGAGI. V lost 5 bases, J lost 5 bases, and 8 bases stayed unmatched. CDR3 protein: CASSGSGGGHQPQHF. DNA for the CDR3: TGTGCCAGCAGTGGGTCAGGGGGCGGGCATCAGCCCCAGCATTTT.

The rearrangement uses TRBV10-3 and TRBJ1-2, with D possibly TRBD1 on 6 matching bases. The CDR3 length is 14 residues. The V gene lost 1 base and the J gene lost 6 bases, with 12 bases spanning the gap. Germline V lookup: CDR1 ENHRY, CDR2 SYGVKD. The CDR3 here is CAISELRDTNGYTF. CDR3 sequence (DNA): TGTGCCATCAGTGAGTTACGGGACACCAATGGCTACACCTTC.

The chain joins TRBV21-1 to TRBJ2-7; the table assigns TRBD1, which was not confirmed against the DNA. TRBV21-1 is marked as a pseudogene. The CDR3 has 16 amino acids. In DNA form, the CDR3 reads TGTGCCAGCTCGCAAAGGAGGTGGGGCTTTTCCTACGAGCAGTACTTC. It encodes CASSQRRWGFSYEQYF.

This clonotype was observed many times. The chain couples TRBV6-6 to TRBJ1-4; D remains unclear. Germline CDR1 is MNHNY and CDR2 is SVGAGI (reference sequence). V was cut by 5 bases and J by 0 bases, with 1 base left in between. This CDR3 is built from 12 residues. Here the CDR3 reads CASSTTNEKLFF. CDR3 coding DNA: TGTGCCAGCAGTACAACTAATGAAAAACTGTTTTTT.

This clonotype came up a few times. This chain links TRBV29-1 with TRBJ2-3; 7 bases are shared with TRBD1. This CDR3 comprises 14 residues. Germline-derived CDR1 and CDR2 are SQVTM and ANQGSEA. CDR3 sequence reads: CRTTSGAGGDTQYF. CDR3 DNA: TGCAGGACCACCTCTGGCGCAGGGGGAGATACGCAGTATTTT.

The gene calls are TRBV5-1 and TRBJ2-6; the D gene is possibly TRBD1 (6 bases). This CDR3 is built from 11 residues. CDR1 and CDR2 (germline): SGHRS, YFSETQ. The V end was cut by 7 bases, the J end by 17 bases, with 16 bases between. CDR3 nucleotide sequence: TGCGCCAGCGGTTCAGGGGTCGGCGTGACTTTC. Protein sequence: CASGSGVGVTF.

The chain is built from TRBV2 and TRBJ2-2, with 11 positions matching TRBD2. CDR1 is SNHLY, CDR2 FYNNEI, per germline. CDR3 length: 13 amino acids. The CDR3 bases are TGTGTTATAGCGGGAGGGGGCACCGGGGAGCTGTTTTTT. This encodes CVIAGGGTGELFF. Variable domain in full (rest from reference TRBV2 and TRBJ2-2): EPEVTQTPSHQVTQMGQEVILRCVPISNHLYFYWYRQILGQKVEFLVSFYNNEISEKSEIFDDQFSVERPDGSNFTLKIRSTKLEDSAMYFCVIAGGGTGELFFGEGSRLTVL.

The chain carries TRBV7-2 and TRBJ1-1, with TRBD1 matching 7 bases. The V segment lost 5 bases and the J segment 6 bases; nucleotides outside the gene matches: 6. In germline, CDR1 is SGHTA, CDR2 FQGNSA. The CDR3 is made up of 13 amino acids. CDR3 loop: CASSRRDRAEAFF. CDR3 DNA: TGTGCCAGCAGCCGAAGGGACAGAGCTGAAGCTTTCTTT.

The V call is TRBV3-1, the J call TRBJ1-2, with 7 bases that match TRBD1. CDR1 LGHDT and CDR2 YNNKEL come from the germline V gene (reference sequence). CDR3 length: 16 amino acids. Trimming took 7 bases from V and 3 from J; bases not matched to a gene: 14. CDR3 amino acids: CASKEAGGGRDYGYTF. CDR3 nucleotide sequence: TGTGCCAGCAAAGAGGCAGGGGGAGGGCGGGACTATGGCTACACCTTC.

This clonotype was counted only a few times. A much larger clone lies one base from this, so it may be a read error. The genes are TRBV7-9 and TRBJ2-5; D is undetermined. Trimming cost V 8 bases and J 5 bases, with 6 bases left between them. Germline CDR1 SEHNR, CDR2 FQNEAQ (reference sequence). The CDR3 runs to 10 residues. CDR3 amino acids: CASATETQYF. The CDR3 nucleotides read TGTGCCAGCGCGACCGAGACCCAGTACTTC.

The chain couples TRBV9 to TRBJ2-2; TRBD1 aligns across 10 bases. The CDR3 consists of 16 residues. CDR1 SGDLS and CDR2 YYNGEE come from the germline V gene. V was clipped by 0 bases and J by 5 bases; unmatched bases: 4. CDR3 in DNA: TGTGCCAGCAGCGTAGCACCGGGACAGGGGACCGGGGAGCTGTTTTTT. This codes for CASSVAPGQGTGELFF.

This clonotype was seen a single time. The chain is built from TRBV10-3 and TRBJ2-7, with TRBD2 matching over 14 bases. Trimming at V came to 6 bases and at J to 3 bases, leaving 4 bases not matched to a gene. Germline loops: CDR1 ENHRY, CDR2 SYGVKD. The CDR3 contains 15 residues. The chain's CDR3 is CAISAGLAGDYEQYF. CDR3 nucleotides: TGTGCCATCAGCGCGGGACTAGCGGGAGACTACGAGCAGTACTTC.

The chain carries TRBV25-1 and TRBJ1-2; TRBD1 agrees at 7 bases. The CDR3 extends over 17 amino acids. Per germline, CDR1 MGHDK and CDR2 SYGVNS. The V and J ends lost 2 bases and 3 bases, in that order; junction bases with no gene match: 12. The CDR3 nucleotides are TGTGCCAGCAGTGAAACCCGGACAGGAGAGCCATACTATGGCTACACCTTC. It codes for CASSETRTGEPYYGYTF.